This entry concerns a single T cell receptor (beta chain). Its antigen is currently unknown. The data derive from a study of OX40 agonist ivuxolimab in advanced cancers. Some clones are missing from TCRdb's copy, which holds only in-frame ones; the method was immunoSEQ multiplex PCR. The sample lists tens of thousands of clones; approximately 87% were seen once. CDR3 length: 17 residues. Germline lookup yields CDR1 MDHEN and CDR2 SYDVKM. V shed 3 bases and J 4 bases; nucleotides not matched to a gene: 7. The study's findings and limits: More expanded clones were seen, on average, in CD8+ T cells than in CD4+. CD4+ and CD8+ blood T cells expanded clonally by week 6 at 0.1 to 3.0 mg/kg. The antigen specificity of the peripheral T cells (those that were expanded) was not determined.

This chain joins TRBV28 and TRBJ2-3; TRBD2 agrees at 13 bases. The specimen comprised CD4+ or CD8+ T cells sorted from blood, sampled in a trial of the OX40 agonist ivuxolimab. This sequence originates from an adult with an advanced solid tumor such as melanoma, head and neck, liver or kidney cancer. The CDR3 bases are TGTGCCAGCAGTTTTGTACTAGCGGGAGGGCCACCAGATACGCAGTATTTT. This codes for CASSFVLAGGPPDTQYF.